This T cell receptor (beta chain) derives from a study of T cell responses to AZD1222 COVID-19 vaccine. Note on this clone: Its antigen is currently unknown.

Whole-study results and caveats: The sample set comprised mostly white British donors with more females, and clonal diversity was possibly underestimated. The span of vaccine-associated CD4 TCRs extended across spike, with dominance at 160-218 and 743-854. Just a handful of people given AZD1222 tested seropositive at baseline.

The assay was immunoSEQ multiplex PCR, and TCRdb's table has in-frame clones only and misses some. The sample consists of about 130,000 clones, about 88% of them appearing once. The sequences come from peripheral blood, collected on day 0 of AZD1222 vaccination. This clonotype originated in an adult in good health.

The CDR3 protein is CASSPRTGSTDTQYF. The CDR3 DNA is TGCGCCAGCAGCCCGAGGACAGGCTCCACAGATACGCAGTATTTT. V and J are TRBV5-1 and TRBJ2-3, with 7 positions matching TRBD1. This CDR3 spans 15 amino acids. The germline gives CDR1 SGHRS, CDR2 YFSETQ. V shed 4 bases and J 2 bases; nucleotides not matched to a gene: 7.